These 29 T cell receptor beta chains came from one sample sequenced in a study of T cell responses to AZD1222 COVID-19 vaccine. Profiled with immunoSEQ multiplex PCR; TCRdb holds only in-frame clones, not every one. The sample holds approximately 67,000 clones, around four fifths seen once. The sequenced sample was peripheral blood, obtained 28 days after the second AZD1222 dose. These receptors all come from an adult who received the AZD1222 COVID-19 vaccine.

The chain links TRBV7-7 to TRBJ2-4; D perhaps matches TRBD2 (6 bases). Trimming shortened V by 10 bases and J by 6 bases, and 25 bases separated the two germline ends. The CDR3 runs to 16 residues. CDR1 SSHAT and CDR2 FNYEAQ come from the germline V gene (reference sequence). The CDR3 here is CATQPGGPRVVNIQYF. In nucleotides, the CDR3 is TGTGCCACCCAGCCCGGAGGGCCAAGGGTTGTAAACATTCAGTACTTC. Supplemented by reference TRBV7-7 and TRBJ2-4, the full variable domain reads GAGVSQSPRYKVTKRGQDVTLRCDPISSHATLYWYQQALGQGPEFLTYFNYEAQPDKSGLPSDRFSAERPEGSISTLTIQRTEQRDSAMYRCATQPGGPRVVNIQYFGAGTRLSVL.

Regarding this clone: One end of the junction does not line up with germline, which may come from a read error. The chain couples TRBV27 to TRBJ2-2; unclear D gene. This CDR3 is 13 amino acids long. From germline, CDR1 is MNHEY and CDR2 SMNVEV (reference sequence). This CDR3 reads CASSVSNTGELFF. Here the CDR3 DNA reads TGTGCCAGCAGTGTATCGAACACCGGGGAGCTGTTTTTT.

The V and J genes are TRBV23-1 and TRBJ1-5; D is unresolved. TRBV23-1 is an ORF, with its function uncertain. V was pared by 0 bases and J by 0 bases, with 21 bases between. The CDR3 consists of 20 residues. This CDR3 is CASSQSGRRSGIDSNQPQHF. The CDR3 DNA is TGCGCCAGCAGTCAATCAGGACGCCGTTCGGGGATCGATAGCAATCAGCCCCAGCATTTT.

This chain connects TRBV4-2 to TRBJ1-3; TRBD1 might be the D (6 bases). The CDR3 covers 15 residues. The V end was cut by 4 bases, the J end by 0 bases, with 10 bases between. Germline values: CDR1 LGHNA, CDR2 YNFKEQ. CDR3 protein: CASSPQGSSGNTIYF. CDR3 sequence (DNA): TGTGCCAGCAGCCCACAGGGATCCTCTGGAAACACCATATATTTT.

The chain carries TRBV5-1 and TRBJ1-1; D is unresolved. Germline CDR1 reads SGHRS; CDR2 reads YFSETQ. Trimming cost V 2 bases and J 0 bases, with 8 bases left between them. The CDR3 runs 14 residues. The CDR3 loop is CASSLENMNTEAFF. CDR3 nucleotide sequence: TGCGCCAGCAGCTTAGAGAACATGAACACTGAAGCTTTCTTT.

This chain links TRBV9 with TRBJ1-1, with D unclear. Germline assignment: CDR1 SGDLS and CDR2 YYNGEE. V was cut by 0 bases and J by 0 bases, with 9 bases left in between. CDR3 length: 15 amino acids. The CDR3 sequence: CASSVAPGLNTEAFF. CDR3 coding DNA: TGTGCCAGCAGCGTAGCTCCGGGATTGAACACTGAAGCTTTCTTT.

V and J are TRBV3-1 (or the pseudogene TRBV3-2) and TRBJ2-2; D tentatively reads TRBD1 or TRBD2 (5 bases each). The CDR3 runs 14 residues. V was shortened by 4 bases and J by 6 bases, with 12 bases between the two germline ends. Germline lookup yields CDR1 LGHDT and CDR2 YNNKEL (reference sequence). Written as DNA, the CDR3 is TGTGCCAGCAGCCCCCGGGGCGGGCCCGGGGAGCTGTTTTTT. It codes for CASSPRGGPGELFF.

The chain employs TRBV12-3 or TRBV12-4 and TRBJ2-7; TRBD1 might be the D (6 bases). CDR3 length equals 13 residues. The germline V and J ends were trimmed by 6 bases and 10 bases, with 19 bases remaining between them. In DNA, the CDR3 is TGTGCCAGCAGCCCAACATCACTTGGGGGCCAGTACTTC. Amino acids: CASSPTSLGGQYF.

The chain is built from TRBV30 and TRBJ2-2; 9 bases map to TRBD1. CDR1 and CDR2 from the germline V gene are GTSNPN and SVGIG (reference sequence). The CDR3 covers 17 residues. V lost 3 bases to trimming and J lost 7 bases; unmatched junction nucleotides: 15. The CDR3, as DNA: TGTGCCTGGAGCGACCACCTAACGACAGGGGGTTACGGGGAGCTGTTTTTT. Translating gives CAWSDHLTTGGYGELFF.

The genes are TRBV6-2 or TRBV6-3 and TRBJ2-3; D might be TRBD1 or TRBD2, each matching 5 bases. Trimming took off 4 bases at V and 2 bases at J, with 13 bases between the two ends. This CDR3 region has 15 residues. CDR1 is MNHEY and CDR2 is SVGEGT in the germline V gene. The CDR3 nucleotides are TGTGCCAGCAGTTTTATCGGGACCTCCACAGATACGCAGTATTTT. It is translated as CASSFIGTSTDTQYF.

The chain combines TRBV19 with TRBJ1-4; D is perhaps TRBD1 (6 bases). CDR3 size: 14 residues. Germline V gene lookup returns CDR1 LNHDA and CDR2 SQIVND (reference sequence). V lost 5 bases, J lost 7 bases, and 14 bases lay in between. Here the CDR3 DNA reads TGTGCCAGTAGTCACAGGGATATAACTGAAAAACTGTTTTTT. Protein: CASSHRDITEKLFF.

The rearrangement links TRBV11-2 to TRBJ2-7, with unresolved D. Germline lookup yields CDR1 SGHAT and CDR2 FQNNGV. This CDR3 contains 12 residues. V lost 1 base to trimming and J lost 3 bases, with 4 bases between them. CDR3 sequence: CASSLVGYEQYF. The CDR3 bases are TGTGCCAGCAGCTTAGTCGGCTACGAGCAGTACTTC.

The chain links TRBV5-1 to TRBJ2-3; D gene ambiguous. Deletions cut 0 bases from V and 2 bases from J, with 13 bases between. The V gene's germline CDR1 is SGHRS and CDR2 YFSETQ. The CDR3 is made up of 16 amino acids. DNA for the CDR3: TGCGCCAGCAGCTTGGCTGAAGTCTACTTCACAGATACGCAGTATTTT. The encoded protein is CASSLAEVYFTDTQYF.

The chain is built from TRBV21-1 and TRBJ2-1. TRBV21-1 represents a pseudogene. CDR3 length: 17 amino acids. The CDR3 here is CASSKRLASFLLNEQFF. In DNA form, the CDR3 reads TGTGCCAGCAGCAAAAGGCTCGCGAGCTTCCTCCTCAATGAGCAGTTCTTC.

In this sample, this clone turned up a few times. The chain's CDR3 is CASSYGQGRYEQYF. The CDR3 bases are TGTGCCAGCAGCTATGGACAGGGGAGGTACGAGCAGTACTTC. This chain uses TRBV5-6 with TRBJ2-7, with TRBD1 matching over 9 bases. The CDR3 spans 14 residues. Germline CDR1 and CDR2: SGHDT and YYEEEE. V lost 3 bases and J lost 4; bases outside the gene matches: 5.

V gene TRBV14 combines with J gene TRBJ2-3, with D unclear. V gave up 5 bases and J gave up 0 bases, with 12 bases separating them. Germline CDR1 is SGHDN and CDR2 is FVKESK. This CDR3 is built from 15 residues. CDR3 coding DNA: TGTGCCAGCAGCTCTTATAGAGCTAGCACAGATACGCAGTATTTT. This codes for CASSSYRASTDTQYF.

The chain couples TRBV28 to TRBJ2-1, with D possibly being TRBD1 (5 bases). The CDR3 has 15 residues. Germline V gene lookup returns CDR1 MDHEN and CDR2 SYDVKM. Deletions cut 4 bases from V and 2 bases from J, with 12 bases between. CDR3 residues: CASSSQDITYNEQFF. CDR3 nucleotide sequence: TGTGCCAGCAGTTCACAGGATATCACCTACAATGAGCAGTTCTTC.

For the CDR3, the DNA is TGTGCCAGCAGCCCTAACACAGATACGCAGTATTTT. Translated, it gives CASSPNTDTQYF. The rearrangement uses TRBV7-9 and TRBJ2-3; no clear D gene. V lost 5 bases, J lost 2 bases, and 5 bases lay in between. This CDR3 spans 12 amino acids. The germline gives CDR1 SEHNR, CDR2 FQNEAQ (reference sequence).

V gene TRBV7-2 combines with J gene TRBJ1-1, with D unclear. CDR3 length equals 13 residues. V gave up 3 bases and J gave up 3 bases, with 8 bases separating them. Per germline, CDR1 SGHTA and CDR2 FQGNSA. DNA for the CDR3: TGTGCCAGCAGCTTTACACTGGACACTGAAGCTTTCTTT. Translated, it gives CASSFTLDTEAFF. Supplemented by reference TRBV7-2 and TRBJ1-1, the full variable domain reads GAGVSQSPSNKVTEKGKDVELRCDPISGHTALYWYRQSLGQGLEFLIYFQGNSAPDKSGLPSDRFSAERTGGSVSTLTIQRTQQEDSAVYLCASSFTLDTEAFFGQGTRLTVV.

The J gene is TRBJ2-5, the V gene TRBV19; D is possibly TRBD1 (6 bases). The V end lost 5 bases, the J end lost 6 bases, and 25 bases lay between the germline ends. This CDR3 has 17 residues. Germline CDR1 is LNHDA and CDR2 is SQIVND (reference sequence). The CDR3 loop reads CASSETFRGPIFKTQYF. For the CDR3, the DNA is TGTGCCAGTAGTGAAACCTTCAGGGGCCCGATTTTTAAGACCCAGTACTTC.

The V and J genes are TRBV10-3 and TRBJ1-3; 7 nucleotides match TRBD1. The junction had 7 bases not matched to a gene; V was cut back by 7 bases and J by 4 bases. The CDR3 contains 14 residues. Looked up from germline, CDR1 is ENHRY and CDR2 is SYGVKD. The CDR3 region is CAIKKTGDGNTIYF. Written as DNA, the CDR3 is TGTGCCATCAAGAAAACAGGGGACGGAAACACCATATATTTT.

This clone is a singleton in its sample. In nucleotides, the CDR3 is TGTGCCAGCAGCTCATCTCCCACGAACTTATATGGCTACACCTTC. Translated, it gives CASSSSPTNLYGYTF. The chain recombines TRBV13 with TRBJ1-2; D is unclear. Germline V gene sequence: CDR1 PRHDT, CDR2 FYEKMQ (reference sequence). Deletions cut 4 bases from V and 5 bases from J, with 17 bases between. The CDR3 loop spans 15 amino acids.

This clone appeared a few times. This chain links TRBV27 with TRBJ2-7, with D perhaps matching TRBD2 (6 bases). Trimming took 5 bases from V and 5 from J, leaving 19 bases between them. The V gene's germline CDR1 is MNHEY and CDR2 SMNVEV (reference sequence). CDR3 size: 15 residues. CDR3: CASSLRTSGLNEQYF. CDR3 DNA sequence: TGTGCCAGCAGTCTGAGGACCAGCGGGCTCAACGAGCAGTACTTC.

This sequence joins TRBV7-9 and TRBJ1-4, with D perhaps matching TRBD1 (6 bases). Germline CDR1 SEHNR, CDR2 FQNEAQ (reference sequence). This CDR3 is built from 14 residues. Trimming pared 5 bases from V and 7 bases from J, leaving 14 bases between. CDR3 DNA: TGTGCCAGCAGCGAGGGGGGTAATGGTGAAAAACTGTTTTTT. Amino acid sequence: CASSEGGNGEKLFF.

The chain couples TRBV28 to TRBJ1-2; 8 bases agree with TRBD1. Germline loops: CDR1 MDHEN, CDR2 SYDVKM. Germline trimming cut 10 bases from V and 7 bases from J; bases unmatched to any gene: 11. The CDR3 covers 13 residues. For the CDR3, the DNA is TGTGCCACTCTACAGGGGGGGAGACGTGGCTACACCTTC. Residues: CATLQGGRRGYTF.

The J gene is TRBJ1-5, the V gene TRBV4-3, with 9 nucleotides matching TRBD1. The CDR3 sequence is 17 residues long. In germline, CDR1 is LGHNA, CDR2 YSLEER. Losses at the gene ends were 3 bases for V and 1 base for J; bases not matched to a gene: 7. CDR3 in DNA: TGCGCCAGCAGCCAGGTTTATACAGGGGGCAGCAATCAGCCCCAGCATTTT. Protein: CASSQVYTGGSNQPQHF.

The rearrangement uses TRBV7-2 and TRBJ1-6; D unclear. The CDR3 loop spans 15 amino acids. Germline V CDR1 and CDR2: SGHTA, FQGNSA. The germline V and J ends were trimmed by 1 base and 9 bases, with 13 bases remaining between them. The chain's CDR3 is CASSLVVAIGSPLHF. As DNA, the CDR3 is TGTGCCAGCAGCTTAGTCGTCGCGATAGGTTCACCCCTCCACTTT.

This sequence joins TRBV5-6 and TRBJ1-5; maybe TRBD1 (6 bases). Germline CDR1 and CDR2: SGHDT and YYEEEE. CDR3 length equals 18 residues. Trimming pared 0 bases from V and 2 bases from J, leaving 18 bases between. As DNA, the CDR3 is TGTGCCAGCAGCTTGGCCGGGGGCAGGACACTGGGCAATCAGCCCCAGCATTTT. Translation gives CASSLAGGRTLGNQPQHF.

Here the CDR3 reads CASSVDFIASNHGYTF. CDR3 DNA sequence: TGTGCCAGCAGCGTAGACTTTATTGCCAGCAACCATGGCTACACCTTC. The chain employs TRBV9 and TRBJ1-2, with no clear D. This CDR3 comprises 16 residues. Germline CDR1 SGDLS, CDR2 YYNGEE. V lost 0 bases, J lost 6 bases, and 18 bases lay in between.